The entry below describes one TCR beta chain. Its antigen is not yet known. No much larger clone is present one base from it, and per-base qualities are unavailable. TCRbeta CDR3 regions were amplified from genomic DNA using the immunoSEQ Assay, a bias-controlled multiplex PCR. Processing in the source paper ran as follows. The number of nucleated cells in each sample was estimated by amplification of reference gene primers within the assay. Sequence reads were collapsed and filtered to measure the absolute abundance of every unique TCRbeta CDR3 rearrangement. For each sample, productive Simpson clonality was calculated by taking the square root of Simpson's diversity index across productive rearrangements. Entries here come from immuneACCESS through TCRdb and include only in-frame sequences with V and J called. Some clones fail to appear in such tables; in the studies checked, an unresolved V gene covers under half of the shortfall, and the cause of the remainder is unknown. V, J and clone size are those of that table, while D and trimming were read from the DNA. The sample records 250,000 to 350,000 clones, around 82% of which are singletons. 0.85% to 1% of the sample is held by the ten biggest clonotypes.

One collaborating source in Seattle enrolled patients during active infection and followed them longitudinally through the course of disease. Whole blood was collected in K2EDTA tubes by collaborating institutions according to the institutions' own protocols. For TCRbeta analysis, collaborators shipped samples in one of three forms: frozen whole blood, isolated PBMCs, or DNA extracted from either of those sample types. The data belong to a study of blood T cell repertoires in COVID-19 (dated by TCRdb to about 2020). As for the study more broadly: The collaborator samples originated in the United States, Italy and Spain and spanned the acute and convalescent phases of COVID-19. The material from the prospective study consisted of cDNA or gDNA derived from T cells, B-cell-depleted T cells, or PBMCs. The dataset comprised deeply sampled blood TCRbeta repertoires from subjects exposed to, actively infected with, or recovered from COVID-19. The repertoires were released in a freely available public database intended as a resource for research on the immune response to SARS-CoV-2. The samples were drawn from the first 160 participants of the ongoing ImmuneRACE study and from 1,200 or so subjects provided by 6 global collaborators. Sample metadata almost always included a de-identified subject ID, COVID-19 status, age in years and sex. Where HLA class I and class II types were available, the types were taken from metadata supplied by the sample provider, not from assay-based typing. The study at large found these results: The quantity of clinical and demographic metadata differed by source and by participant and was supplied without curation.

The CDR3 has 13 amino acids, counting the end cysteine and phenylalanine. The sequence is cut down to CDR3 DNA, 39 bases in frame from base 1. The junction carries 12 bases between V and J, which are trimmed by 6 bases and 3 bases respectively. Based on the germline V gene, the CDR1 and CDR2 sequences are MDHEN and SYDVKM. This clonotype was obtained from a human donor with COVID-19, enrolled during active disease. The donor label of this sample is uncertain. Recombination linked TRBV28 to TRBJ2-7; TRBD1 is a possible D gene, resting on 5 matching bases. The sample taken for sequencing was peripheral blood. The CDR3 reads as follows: CASSMAGLYEQYF. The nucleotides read TGTGCCAGCAGCATGGCAGGGCTCTACGAGCAGTACTTC.